This is a list of T cell receptor beta chains from one sample in a study of cytomegalovirus exposure and HLA in healthy donors. TCRdb keeps only in-frame clones here, not all; method: immunoSEQ multiplex PCR. The sample contains roughly 48,000 clones, 73% of which appear only once. Sequencing used PBMCs. The receptors here all came from a man aged 18-30 years in good health and CMV-seronegative. The CDR3 runs from the conserved cysteine through the conserved F or W. D genes are given only for firm matches. Expanded clones get a size class; other rows say once, few or many, or leave the size out.

V	J	D	size	DNA	CDR3
TRBV6-1	TRBJ1-6	TRBD1	NA	TGTGCCAGCGGACAGGGGGCAAGCACACCCCTCCACTTT	CASGQGASTPLHF
TRBV4-3	TRBJ1-4	TRBD1	NA	TGCGCCAGCAGCCAAGACAGGGGGGACGAAAAACTGTTTTTT	CASSQDRGDEKLFF
TRBV28	TRBJ1-2	TRBD1	few	TGTGCCAGCAACGTACCGGGACAGGGGTATGGCTACACCTTC	CASNVPGQGYGYTF
TRBV7-2	TRBJ2-5	TRBD1	few	TGTGCCAGCAGCTCGAAAATGGGGACAGGGGGATACCAAGAGACCCAGTACTTC	CASSSKMGTGGYQETQYF
TRBV9	TRBJ2-7	NA	once	TGTGCCAGCAGCGTAGGGGCAGGGAGGTACGAGCAGTACTTC	CASSVGAGRYEQYF
TRBV29-1	TRBJ2-2	NA	NA	TGCAGTGCGGACTATGGGAACTCCGGGGAGCTGTTTTTT	CSADYGNSGELFF
TRBV5-6	TRBJ1-1	NA	NA	TGTGCCAGCAGCCGTCCGGACAGTAACACTGAAGCTTTCTTT	CASSRPDSNTEAFF
TRBV4-1	TRBJ2-2	TRBD2	NA	TGCGCCAGCAGCCAAGGGCTAGCGGGAGGGAGGGCCGGGGAGCTGTTTTTT	CASSQGLAGGRAGELFF
TRBV6-1	TRBJ1-5	NA	few	TGTGCCAGCAGTGAACTAGGTAGCAATCAGCCCCAGCATTTT	CASSELGSNQPQHF
TRBV10-3	TRBJ2-3	NA	NA	TGTGCCATCAACACAGGAGAGGACACAGATACGCAGTATTTT	CAINTGEDTDTQYF
TRBV15	TRBJ1-5	TRBD1	NA	TGTGCCACCAGCCAGGGACAGCATCTTGCTCAGCCCCAGCATTTT	CATSQGQHLAQPQHF
TRBV9	TRBJ2-3	NA	NA	TGTGCCAGCAGCGACGGGGACATCACAGATACGCAGTATTTT	CASSDGDITDTQYF
TRBV4-1	TRBJ2-1	NA	few	TGCGCCAGCAGCACACGGGACTTTAACAATGAGCAGTTCTTC	CASSTRDFNNEQFF
TRBV2	TRBJ2-5	TRBD2	NA	TGTGCCAGCAGTGTTCAGGAGCTAGCGGGAGGAAGGTACCAAGAGACCCAGTACTTC	CASSVQELAGGRYQETQYF
TRBV5-4	TRBJ1-1	NA	NA	TGTGCCAGCAGCTTGCAGGGGAACACTGAAGCTTTCTTT	CASSLQGNTEAFF
TRBV13	TRBJ2-1	TRBD2	few	TGTGCCAGCAGCCCGAATAGAGGACTAGCGGGAGGAAGTCAGTACAATGAGCAGTTCTTC	CASSPNRGLAGGSQYNEQFF
TRBV7-2	TRBJ2-5	TRBD2	NA	TGTGCCAGCAGCTTAAAAGGGGCGGGAGCAGAGACCCAGTACTTC	CASSLKGAGAETQYF
TRBV10-3	TRBJ1-2	TRBD1	NA	TGTGCCATCAGTGAGTGGGACAGGGCCGGCTACACCTTC	CAISEWDRAGYTF
TRBV10-2	TRBJ2-7	NA	once	TGCGCCAGCAGTGGTGACAAGAGCTCCTACGAGCAGTACTTC	CASSGDKSSYEQYF
TRBV28	TRBJ1-4	NA	NA	TGTGCCAGCAGTTTCCCAGGGTGGGAGGGTGAAAAACTGTTTTTT	CASSFPGWEGEKLFF
TRBV2	TRBJ2-6	NA	few	TGTGCCAGCAGCGGGGCCCTCGGTGGGGGGTTTGGGGCCAACGTCCTGACTTTC	CASSGALGGGFGANVLTF
TRBV28	TRBJ2-6	NA	NA	TGTGCCAGCAGCCAGTCGGAGGGCCTCTCTGGGGCCAACGTCCTGACTTTC	CASSQSEGLSGANVLTF
TRBV10-3	TRBJ1-3	TRBD1	few	TGTGCCATCAGTTCGTCAGCAGGGGGCAGAAACACCATATATTTT	CAISSSAGGRNTIYF